The next 26 T cell receptor beta chains were all read from a single sample in a study of shared clonotypes between healthy human individuals (dated by TCRdb to 2018 to 2021). The method behind the library was the immunoSEQ multiplex PCR assay. Not all clones reach the TCRdb copy of this immuneACCESS table, which keeps in-frame sequences only. Checked studies attribute under half of the gap to unresolved V genes and leave the rest unexplained. This sample lists 2 million or so clones; 85% to 95% were detected once. Around 0.13% of the sample lies in the top ten. The specimen was naive CD4+ T cells sorted from blood. What the cell subset or site label conveys for this sample: CD45RA+ positively selected. The source is a young man in good health.

The genes are TRBV10-2 and TRBJ2-7; D is ambiguous. V was shortened by 1 base and J by 5 bases, with 3 bases between the two germline ends. The CDR3 runs to 11 residues. CDR1 and CDR2 (germline): WSHSY, SAAADI. CDR3 loop: CASSEWDEQYF. In nucleotides, the CDR3 is TGCGCCAGCAGTGAGTGGGACGAGCAGTACTTC.

The chain employs TRBV11-2 and TRBJ2-4; D perhaps matches TRBD1 (6 bases). V lost 3 bases and J lost 2, with 8 bases in between. This CDR3 region has 14 residues. Germline V lookup: CDR1 SGHAT, CDR2 FQNNGV. Written as DNA, the CDR3 is TGTGCCAGCAGCTTTGGACAGACCAAAAACATTCAGTACTTC. Protein product: CASSFGQTKNIQYF.

This chain links TRBV2 with TRBJ2-1, with D tentatively TRBD1 (6 bases). The CDR3 contains 13 residues. The V end was cut by 8 bases, the J end by 7 bases, with 15 bases between. The germline V gene has CDR1 SNHLY and CDR2 FYNNEI. CDR3 DNA: TGTGCCAGCTTCGGTACAGGGTATAATGAGCAGTTCTTC. Translating gives CASFGTGYNEQFF.

The chain recombines TRBV10-3 with TRBJ2-5; 8 bases map to TRBD1. Germline V gene data show CDR1 as ENHRY and CDR2 as SYGVKD. The CDR3 loop spans 15 amino acids. V lost 6 bases and J lost 5; bases outside the gene matches: 11. CDR3 residues: CAIRTSGGGKETQYF. The CDR3 bases are TGTGCCATCAGAACCTCAGGGGGCGGTAAGGAGACCCAGTACTTC.

This clone was seen only once. The chain joins TRBV5-1 to TRBJ1-3; a possible D gene is TRBD1 (5 bases). The germline V gene has CDR1 SGHRS and CDR2 YFSETQ. This CDR3 is 16 amino acids long. V was trimmed by 0 bases and J by 0 bases, leaving 10 bases between them. The CDR3 protein is CASSLGRGSSGNTIYF. CDR3 in DNA: TGCGCCAGCAGCTTGGGTCGGGGGAGCTCTGGAAACACCATATATTTT.

The chain combines TRBV7-2 with TRBJ1-5; 11 bases agree with TRBD1. The trim removed 1 base at V and 7 bases at J, leaving 6 bases unmatched. Germline assignment: CDR1 SGHTA and CDR2 FQGNSA. This CDR3 is 16 amino acids long. The CDR3 loop reads CASSLGTGGSWQPQHF. CDR3 in DNA: TGTGCCAGCAGCTTAGGGACAGGGGGCTCTTGGCAGCCCCAGCATTTT.

The chain couples TRBV5-1 to TRBJ2-7; tentatively, D is TRBD2 (6 bases). CDR3 length: 15 residues. Trimming shortened V by 0 bases and J by 3 bases, and 13 bases separated the two germline ends. The germline CDR1 and CDR2 sequences are SGHRS and YFSETQ. In DNA form, the CDR3 reads TGCGCCAGCAGCTTGGGTAGCGGAGCTGACTACGAGCAGTACTTC. It translates to CASSLGSGADYEQYF.

J is TRBJ1-5 and V is TRBV21-1; the table gives TRBD1 as D, unverified against the DNA. TRBV21-1 is marked as a pseudogene. The CDR3 runs to 13 residues. The CDR3 sequence: CASVRDNNQPQHF. The CDR3 bases are TGTGCCAGCGTCCGGGACAACAATCAGCCCCAGCATTTT.

This chain connects TRBV10-2 to TRBJ2-2, with D uncertain. V lost 4 bases and J 2 bases, leaving 8 bases between the germline ends. Per the germline V gene, CDR1 is WSHSY and CDR2 is SAAADI. CDR3 length: 14 residues. For the CDR3, the DNA is TGCGCCAGCAGTGGGGGAACAAACACCGGGGAGCTGTTTTTT. Amino acids: CASSGGTNTGELFF.

V is TRBV5-4 and J is TRBJ2-5; tentative D call: TRBD1 (6 bases). This CDR3 is 13 amino acids long. Trimming removed 4 bases from V and 3 bases from J, with 10 bases in between. Germline V gene data show CDR1 as SGHNT and CDR2 as YYREEE (reference sequence). CDR3 region: CASSRGQEETQYF. CDR3 in DNA: TGTGCCAGCAGCCGGGGACAAGAAGAGACCCAGTACTTC.

The chain is built from TRBV14 and TRBJ2-5; 11 positions match TRBD1. The CDR3 contains 17 residues. The germline V gene has CDR1 SGHDN and CDR2 FVKESK. V lost 0 bases and J lost 4; bases outside the gene matches: 7. CDR3 sequence (DNA): TGTGCCAGCAGCCAAGATGTTGGGACAGGGGGAAGAGAGACCCAGTACTTC. Its translation is CASSQDVGTGGRETQYF.

The gene calls are TRBV10-1 and TRBJ2-6; D is undetermined. Trimming left V 6 bases short and J 3 bases short, with 12 bases between. The germline CDR1 and CDR2 sequences are WNHNN and SYGVQD (reference sequence). The CDR3 has 15 amino acids. The CDR3 DNA sequence: TGCGCCAGCAGCCCCCCGAGGCTTGGGGCCAACGTCCTGACTTTC. It yields the protein CASSPPRLGANVLTF.

J is TRBJ1-2 and V is TRBV7-9; no clear D. CDR1 SEHNR and CDR2 FQNEAQ come from the germline V gene (reference sequence). V gave up 5 bases and J gave up 7 bases, with 14 bases separating them. The CDR3 totals 13 residues. The CDR3 reads CASSPISVGGYTF. The CDR3 DNA sequence: TGTGCCAGCAGCCCGATTTCGGTCGGTGGCTACACCTTC. Complete variable domain (other parts from reference TRBV7-9 and TRBJ1-2): DTGVSQNPRHKITKRGQNVTFRCDPISEHNRLYWYRQTLGQGPEFLTYFQNEAQLEKSRLLSDRFSAERPKGSFSTLEIQRTEQGDSAMYLCASSPISVGGYTFGSGTRLTVV.

The chain is built from TRBV5-1 and TRBJ2-5, with D hard to call. The end of the DNA fits TRBJ2-7 better, so the J call may be wrong. The CDR3 spans 14 residues. Germline CDR1 is SGHRS and CDR2 is YFSETQ. CDR3 sequence: CASSLPPLTYEQYF. CDR3 coding DNA: TGCGCCAGCAGCTTACCCCCTTTGACCTACGAGCAGTACTTC.

The chain uses TRBV7-2 and TRBJ2-6; D remains unclear. Trimming stripped 1 base from V and 0 bases from J, with 4 bases between. This CDR3 contains 15 residues. Germline V gives CDR1 SGHTA, CDR2 FQGNSA. This chain's CDR3 is CASSLDNSGANVLTF. CDR3 nucleotide sequence: TGTGCCAGCAGCTTAGACAACTCTGGGGCCAACGTCCTGACTTTC.

The sample holds a few counts of this clone. The chain uses TRBV2 and TRBJ2-2; no clear D gene. V dropped 11 bases and J dropped 1 base, with 14 bases sitting between them. Per germline, CDR1 SNHLY and CDR2 FYNNEI. CDR3 length equals 14 residues. The CDR3 sequence: CARAEGVNTGELFF. The DNA of the CDR3 is TGTGCCCGCGCTGAAGGTGTGAACACCGGGGAGCTGTTTTTT.

This rearrangement joins TRBV7-2 to TRBJ1-1; 7 bases agree with TRBD1. Germline CDR1 is SGHTA and CDR2 is FQGNSA. The ends lost 7 bases at V and 9 bases at J; junction bases unmatched: 14. This CDR3 region has 14 residues. The CDR3 DNA reads as TGTGCCAGCACCACTATACAGGGGACTTCTCAAGCTTTCTTT. It encodes CASTTIQGTSQAFF.

This clone was recorded once. The V gene is TRBV5-4, the J gene TRBJ1-1; D may be TRBD1 (5 bases). The germline V gene encodes CDR1 SGHNT and CDR2 YYREEE (reference sequence). This CDR3 has 13 residues. Trimming shortened V by 7 bases and J by 6 bases, and 16 bases separated the two germline ends. CDR3: CASLQKGVAEAFF. The CDR3, as DNA: TGTGCCAGCTTACAAAAAGGGGTTGCTGAAGCTTTCTTT.

Here the CDR3 DNA reads TGTGCCAGCAGTTATACAGGGGCCATCAATTCACCCCTCCACTTT. It is translated as CASSYTGAINSPLHF. This chain joins TRBV28 and TRBJ1-6, with 7 nucleotides matching TRBD1. The CDR3 covers 15 residues. Per the germline V gene, CDR1 is MDHEN and CDR2 is SYDVKM. After removal of 4 bases from V and 7 bases from J, the junction contained 7 bases not matched to a gene.

The V call is TRBV10-3, the J call TRBJ2-2; 11 bases line up with TRBD2. Trimming removed 10 bases from V and 7 bases from J; junction bases left unmatched: 5. CDR3 size: 13 residues. Per the germline V gene, CDR1 is ENHRY and CDR2 is SYGVKD. The CDR3 coding sequence is TGTGCCAGCACTAGCGGGAGAATCGGGGAGCTGTTTTTT. Residues: CASTSGRIGELFF.

The chain links TRBV11-2 to TRBJ2-4; 10 bases line up with TRBD1. From germline, CDR1 is SGHAT and CDR2 FQNNGV. The CDR3 has 19 amino acids. V lost 5 bases, J lost 1 base, and 14 bases stayed unmatched. The CDR3 reads CASSQDRGQKKSAKNIQYF. The CDR3 DNA reads TGTGCCAGCAGCCAAGACAGGGGGCAAAAAAAGTCGGCCAAAAACATTCAGTACTTC.

This chain joins TRBV5-4 and TRBJ1-2; D ambiguous. The CDR3 totals 15 residues. V was pared by 0 bases and J by 0 bases, with 9 bases between. Germline V gives CDR1 SGHNT, CDR2 YYREEE (reference sequence). The CDR3 coding sequence is TGTGCCAGCAGCTTGGGAGGCAGTCCTAACTATGGCTACACCTTC. Protein: CASSLGGSPNYGYTF.

This chain joins TRBV5-6 and TRBJ2-5; perhaps D is TRBD1 or TRBD2 (6 bases each). The V gene lost 4 bases and the J gene lost 7 bases, with 14 bases spanning the gap. This CDR3 has 13 amino acids. The germline CDR1 and CDR2 sequences are SGHDT and YYEEEE. The CDR3 DNA reads as TGTGCCAGCAGCCTCCCGGAGGGGGGGACCCAGTACTTC. Encoded protein: CASSLPEGGTQYF. The full variable domain, in which reference TRBV5-6 and TRBJ2-5 provide the parts outside the CDR3, is DAGVTQSPTHLIKTRGQQVTLRCSPKSGHDTVSWYQQALGQGPQFIFQYYEEEERQRGNFPDRFSGHQFPNYSSELNVNALLLGDSALYLCASSLPEGGTQYFGPGTRLLVL.

About this clone: Other DNA sequences in the same sample also yield this CDR3. The V gene is TRBV5-4, the J gene TRBJ2-5; the D call may be TRBD1 or TRBD2 (5 bases each). The germline gives CDR1 SGHNT, CDR2 YYREEE (reference sequence). This CDR3 contains 14 residues. V was trimmed by 4 bases and J by 1 base, leaving 11 bases between them. The CDR3 region has the DNA TGTGCCAGCAGCCGGGGCACAGTCCAAGAGACCCAGTACTTC. This encodes CASSRGTVQETQYF.

The CDR3, as DNA: TGTGCCTGGAGCGCCACCAGGGGGCGAAGTGGCTACACCTTC. As protein: CAWSATRGRSGYTF. The chain couples TRBV30 to TRBJ1-2, with 8 bases aligning to TRBD1. The germline V gene encodes CDR1 GTSNPN and CDR2 SVGIG (reference sequence). This CDR3 contains 14 residues. The V and J ends lost 3 bases and 7 bases, in that order; junction bases with no gene match: 10.

In this sample, this clone turned up once. The V and J genes are TRBV30 and TRBJ2-1; 7 bases fit TRBD1. The trim removed 1 base at V and 2 bases at J, leaving 8 bases unmatched. This CDR3 is 16 amino acids long. Germline lookup yields CDR1 GTSNPN and CDR2 SVGIG (reference sequence). This chain's CDR3 is CAWSERTGPTYNEQFF. Here the CDR3 DNA reads TGTGCCTGGAGTGAAAGGACAGGACCTACCTACAATGAGCAGTTCTTC.